This entry features one TCR beta chain sequence. This sample is drawn from a study of blood T cell repertoires in COVID-19. V lost 5 bases and J 2 bases, leaving 13 bases between the germline ends. The CDR3 sequence is 14 residues long. The germline V gene encodes CDR1 SGHTA and CDR2 FQGNSA. Study processing details: Amplifying reference gene primers gave estimates of nucleated cell counts. Profiling relied on immunoSEQ multiplex PCR, and the TCRdb table lists in-frame clones only, not all of them. V, J and clone size derive from that table, while D and trimming were established from the DNA sequence. The repertoire holds 120,000 or so clones, with about 70% as singletons.

The sequence derives from a woman in her 70s with acute or convalescent COVID-19. The sequenced sample was peripheral blood. V and J are TRBV7-2 and TRBJ2-7; D perhaps matches TRBD1 (6 bases). DNA for the CDR3: TGTGCCAGCAGCCCACAGACAGGAGCCTACGAGCAGTACTTC. Its protein is CASSPQTGAYEQYF.